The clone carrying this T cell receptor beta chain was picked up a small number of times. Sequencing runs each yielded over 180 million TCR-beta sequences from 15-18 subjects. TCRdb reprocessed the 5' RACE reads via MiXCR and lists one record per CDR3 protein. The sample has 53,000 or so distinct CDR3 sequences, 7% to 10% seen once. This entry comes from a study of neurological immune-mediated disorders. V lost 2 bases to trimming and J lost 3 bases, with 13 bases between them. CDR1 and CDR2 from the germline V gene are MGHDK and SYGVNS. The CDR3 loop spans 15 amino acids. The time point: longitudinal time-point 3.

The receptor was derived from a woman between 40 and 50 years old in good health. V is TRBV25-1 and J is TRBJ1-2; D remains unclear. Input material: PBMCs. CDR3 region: CASSEEGPLYYGYTF. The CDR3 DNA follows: TGTGCCAGCAGTGAAGAAGGTCCTCTTTACTATGGCTACACCTTC.